The source of this T cell receptor beta chain is a study of cytomegalovirus exposure and HLA in healthy donors. The CDR3 covers 13 residues. V was pared by 6 bases and J by 10 bases, with 16 bases between. From germline, CDR1 is GTSNPN and CDR2 SVGIG (reference sequence). The PCR employed 60 Vbeta primers together with 13 Jbeta primers. TCRdb's copy holds only in-frame clones and misses some; the assay was immunoSEQ multiplex PCR. The data contain 120,000 or so clones, roughly a tenth of them singletons. The chain employs TRBV30 and TRBJ1-6, with a possible D match to TRBD1 (6 bases). This clonotype originated in a woman younger than 30 in good health and CMV-seropositive. Sequenced: PBMCs. CDR3 coding DNA: TGTGCCTGTCGGGACATCCTCGGGTCACCCCTCCACTTT. Translation: CACRDILGSPLHF.